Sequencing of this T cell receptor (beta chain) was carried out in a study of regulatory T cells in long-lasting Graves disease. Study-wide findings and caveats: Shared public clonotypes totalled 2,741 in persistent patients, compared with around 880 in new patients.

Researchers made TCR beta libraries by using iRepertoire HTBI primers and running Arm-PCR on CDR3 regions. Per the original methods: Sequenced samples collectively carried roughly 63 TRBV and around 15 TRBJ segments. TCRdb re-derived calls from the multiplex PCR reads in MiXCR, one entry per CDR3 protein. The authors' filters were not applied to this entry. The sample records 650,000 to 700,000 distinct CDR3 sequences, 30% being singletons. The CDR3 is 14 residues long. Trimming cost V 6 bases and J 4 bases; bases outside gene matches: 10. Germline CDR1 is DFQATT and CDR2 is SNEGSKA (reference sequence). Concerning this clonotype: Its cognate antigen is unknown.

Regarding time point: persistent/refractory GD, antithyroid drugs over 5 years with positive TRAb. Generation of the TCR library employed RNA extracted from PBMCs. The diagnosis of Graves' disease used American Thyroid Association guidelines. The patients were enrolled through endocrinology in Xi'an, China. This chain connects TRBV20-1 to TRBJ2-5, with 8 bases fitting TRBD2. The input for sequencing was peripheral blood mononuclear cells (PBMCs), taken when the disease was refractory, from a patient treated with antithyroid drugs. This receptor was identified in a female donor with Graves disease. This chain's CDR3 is CSALIAGLGETQYF. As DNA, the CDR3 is TGCAGTGCCCTAATAGCGGGATTAGGAGAGACCCAGTACTTC.